One and the same sample provided the 31 T cell receptor beta chains below, sequenced in a study of CXCR3-negative and CXCR3-positive naive CD8 T cells. Broader study findings: TRB CDR3s of CXCR3-positive naive cells were more hydrophobic than those of CXCR3-negative naive cells.

5' RACE with UMI labels generated the TRB cDNA libraries. TCRdb reprocessed the 5' RACE reads and keeps a single row for each CDR3 protein, giving no DNA. The table lists under 60,000 distinct CDR3 sequences. No antigen is known for these receptors. The sample taken for sequencing was naive CXCR3+ CD8+ T cells from blood. Indicated subset: CD45RO-CCR7+CD27+CD95- naive CD8+ T cells expressing CXCR3 (TNR3+). The receptors derive from a human donor in good health. Some clones in this sample may be carry-over from other donors' samples.

This chain uses TRBV6-2 or TRBV6-3 with TRBJ2-5; the D call of TRBD1 rests on TCRdb alone, since no DNA is present to check it. This CDR3 is 13 amino acids long. Germline CDR1 reads MNHEY; CDR2 reads SVGEGT. CDR3 sequence: CASTEDTGWTQYF.

This chain joins TRBV25-1 and TRBJ2-7. The CDR3 is made up of 14 amino acids. Germline-derived CDR1 and CDR2 are MGHDK and SYGVNS. The CDR3 loop reads CASSESSAWDEQYF.

This rearrangement joins TRBV2 to TRBJ2-7. The CDR3 extends over 15 amino acids. CDR1 is SNHLY, CDR2 FYNNEI, per germline. The CDR3 reads CASSVFSSDIYEQYF. Filled out from reference TRBV2 and TRBJ2-7, the complete variable domain reads EPEVTQTPSHQVTQMGQEVILRCVPISNHLYFYWYRQILGQKVEFLVSFYNNEISEKSEIFDDQFSVERPDGSNFTLKIRSTKLEDSAMYFCASSVFSSDIYEQYFGPGTRLTVT.

This chain uses TRBV28 with TRBJ2-7; TCRdb's D call of TRBD1 is untestable without DNA. CDR3 length: 12 residues. Germline V gene sequence: CDR1 MDHEN, CDR2 SYDVKM. The CDR3 sequence is CASKAGPYEQYF.

V is TRBV29-1 and J is TRBJ1-5. CDR3 size: 14 residues. CDR1 is SQVTM and CDR2 is ANQGSEA in the germline V gene. The CDR3: CSVEDSSSDQHQHF.

V is TRBV11-2 and J is TRBJ2-3; TCRdb names TRBD1, which stays unverified in the absence of DNA. CDR1 and CDR2 from the germline V gene are SGHAT and FQNNGV. This CDR3 is 15 amino acids long. This CDR3 reads CASSSSTDPTDTQYF.

The chain carries TRBV6-6 and TRBJ1-5. Germline CDR1 is MNHNY and CDR2 is SVGAGI (reference sequence). This CDR3 has 14 amino acids. CDR3: CASTLGISNQPQHF.

The V call is TRBV10-3, the J call TRBJ2-3; with no DNA, the TCRdb D assignment of TRBD1 cannot be verified. Looked up from germline, CDR1 is ENHRY and CDR2 is SYGVKD. The CDR3 totals 15 residues. CDR3: CAIGGQGMLADTQYF.

The chain links TRBV3-1 to TRBJ2-1; with no DNA, the TCRdb D assignment of TRBD1 cannot be verified. Germline CDR1 is LGHDT and CDR2 is YNNKEL (reference sequence). This CDR3 is built from 17 residues. CDR3 sequence: CASSQVQTGGRSYEQFF.

This chain connects TRBV12-3 or TRBV12-4 to TRBJ1-6. This CDR3 has 13 amino acids. The chain's CDR3 is CATLGRSNSPLHF.

This chain links TRBV29-1 with TRBJ2-7. Germline CDR1 and CDR2: SQVTM and ANQGSEA. CDR3 length: 13 amino acids. The CDR3: CSVFGQSSYEQYF.

CDR3 protein: CASSGLAGDNEQFF. The chain is built from TRBV2 and TRBJ2-1; TCRdb's D call, TRBD2, is unchecked because there is no DNA. CDR1 and CDR2 (germline): SNHLY, FYNNEI. The CDR3 has 14 residues.

The CDR3 reads CASSLPDTQYF. V is TRBV28 and J is TRBJ2-3. The CDR3 has 11 amino acids. Looked up from germline, CDR1 is MDHEN and CDR2 is SYDVKM.

The chain has TRBV29-1 and TRBJ2-7. CDR1 and CDR2 (germline): SQVTM, ANQGSEA. CDR3 size: 13 residues. The CDR3 protein is CSVEVSSEYEQYF.

This rearrangement joins TRBV5-1 to TRBJ2-2. Germline loops: CDR1 SGHRS, CDR2 YFSETQ. The CDR3 is 15 amino acids. The CDR3 loop is CASSWGGLNTGELFF.

V usage is TRBV7-9 and J usage is TRBJ2-3; TCRdb proposes TRBD1, but this gene call is untestable without DNA. Germline V gene sequence: CDR1 SEHNR, CDR2 FQNEAQ (reference sequence). The length of the CDR3 is 16 residues. CDR3 protein: CASSLGTPGSGDTQYF.

The chain has TRBV12-3 or TRBV12-4 and TRBJ1-1; TCRdb's D gene call, TRBD1, goes unchecked for lack of DNA. This CDR3 is built from 15 residues. The CDR3 region is CASSFRGQRIEGAFF.

This rearrangement joins TRBV6-6 to TRBJ1-2. CDR1 and CDR2 from the germline V gene are MNHNY and SVGAGI (reference sequence). The CDR3 consists of 14 residues. The CDR3 reads CASQNWVANYGYTF.

The CDR3 spells CASSSYGSGGTYNEQFF. This chain links TRBV5-1 with TRBJ2-1; the D call of TRBD2 rests on TCRdb alone, since no DNA is present to check it. Germline assignment: CDR1 SGHRS and CDR2 YFSETQ. This CDR3 spans 17 amino acids.

The chain combines TRBV10-3 with TRBJ2-2; the D gene TCRdb calls, TRBD2, cannot be checked with no DNA. This CDR3 is built from 17 residues. Germline assignment: CDR1 ENHRY and CDR2 SYGVKD. This CDR3 reads CAILPGLAGDNTGELFF.

This rearrangement joins TRBV4-3 to TRBJ1-1; TCRdb reports TRBD1, a call that lacks DNA to check it against. CDR1 is LGHNA, CDR2 YSLEER, per germline. The CDR3 spans 20 residues. The CDR3 sequence is CASSQFFPGQGALVNTEAFF.

The rearrangement joins TRBV11-2 to TRBJ2-4; without DNA, the TCRdb call of TRBD1 cannot be checked. There are 17 residues in the CDR3. Germline V lookup: CDR1 SGHAT, CDR2 FQNNGV. CDR3 sequence: CASSTGQGLVAKNIQYF.

The chain combines TRBV6-5 with TRBJ2-5; the TCRdb call, TRBD1, lacks DNA for checking. This CDR3 region has 14 residues. Germline CDR1 and CDR2: MNHEY and SVGAGI. The CDR3: CASSYVRGLETQYF.

This sequence joins TRBV7-2 and TRBJ2-2; TCRdb lists TRBD1, though no DNA is available to test this call. Germline V gives CDR1 SGHTA, CDR2 FQGNSA. This CDR3 has 15 amino acids. The CDR3 here is CASSRAGGHRGELFF.

V is TRBV6-5 and J is TRBJ2-7; with no DNA, the TCRdb D assignment of TRBD1 cannot be verified. The CDR3 runs 14 residues. The germline gives CDR1 MNHEY, CDR2 SVGAGI. CDR3 region: CASSPLTVTYEQYF.

The chain has TRBV9 and TRBJ1-1. CDR3 length: 13 amino acids. CDR1 and CDR2 (germline): SGDLS, YYNGEE. CDR3 residues: CASSHAGNTEAFF.

The V and J genes are TRBV27 and TRBJ2-7; the TCRdb D gene call, TRBD1, has no DNA to confirm it. Germline values: CDR1 MNHEY, CDR2 SMNVEV (reference sequence). This CDR3 contains 13 residues. The CDR3 sequence: CASSHTGDYEQYF.

The genes are TRBV5-1 and TRBJ2-7. This CDR3 comprises 14 residues. Germline CDR1 SGHRS, CDR2 YFSETQ. The CDR3 sequence is CASSLPNHGNEQYF. The variable domain in full, with the rest retrieved from reference TRBV5-1 and TRBJ2-7, is KAGVTQTPRYLIKTRGQQVTLSCSPISGHRSVSWYQQTPGQGLQFLFEYFSETQRNKGNFPGRFSGRQFSNSRSEMNVSTLELGDSALYLCASSLPNHGNEQYFGPGTRLTVT.

V and J are TRBV9 and TRBJ2-1; with no DNA, the TCRdb D assignment of TRBD1 cannot be verified. CDR3 size: 14 residues. Germline V gene sequence: CDR1 SGDLS, CDR2 YYNGEE. The CDR3 spells CASSASDSYNEQFF.

The chain is built from TRBV10-3 and TRBJ2-1. The length of the CDR3 is 13 residues. Germline V gives CDR1 ENHRY, CDR2 SYGVKD. The CDR3 sequence: CAIRDDGIYEQFF.

The chain is built from TRBV19 and TRBJ2-7; no DNA is available, so the TRBD1 call from TCRdb remains unchecked. This CDR3 region has 14 residues. The germline V gene has CDR1 LNHDA and CDR2 SQIVND (reference sequence). CDR3 sequence reads: CASSMGQGWYEQYF.